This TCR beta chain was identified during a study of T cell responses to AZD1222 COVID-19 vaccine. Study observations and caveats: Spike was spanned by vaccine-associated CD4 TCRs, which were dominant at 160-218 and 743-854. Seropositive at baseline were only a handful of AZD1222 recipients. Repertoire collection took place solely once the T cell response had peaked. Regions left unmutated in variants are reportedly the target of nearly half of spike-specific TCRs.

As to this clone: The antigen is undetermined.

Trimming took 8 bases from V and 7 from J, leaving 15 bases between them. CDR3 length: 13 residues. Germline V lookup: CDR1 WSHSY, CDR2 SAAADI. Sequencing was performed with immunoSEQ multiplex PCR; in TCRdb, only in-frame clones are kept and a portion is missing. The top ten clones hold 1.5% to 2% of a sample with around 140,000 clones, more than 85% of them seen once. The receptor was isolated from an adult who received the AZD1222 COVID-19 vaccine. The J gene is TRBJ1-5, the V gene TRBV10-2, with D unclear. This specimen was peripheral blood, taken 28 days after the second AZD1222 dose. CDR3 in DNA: TGCGCCAGCGGAGGACCCGGAGGACAGCCCCAGCATTTT. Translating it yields CASGGPGGQPQHF.